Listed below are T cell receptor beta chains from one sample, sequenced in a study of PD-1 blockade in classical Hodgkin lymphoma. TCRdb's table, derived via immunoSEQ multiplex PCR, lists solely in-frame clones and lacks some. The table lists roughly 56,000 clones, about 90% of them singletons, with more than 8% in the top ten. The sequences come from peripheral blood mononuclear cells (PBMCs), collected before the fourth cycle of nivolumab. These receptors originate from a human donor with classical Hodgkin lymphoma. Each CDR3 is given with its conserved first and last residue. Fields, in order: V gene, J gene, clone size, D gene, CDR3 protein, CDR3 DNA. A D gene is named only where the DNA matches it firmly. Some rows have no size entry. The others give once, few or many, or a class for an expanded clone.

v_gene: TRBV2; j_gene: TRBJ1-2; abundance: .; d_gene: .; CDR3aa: CASSEKSGSVFHGYTF; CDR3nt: TGTGCCAGCAGTGAAAAGTCAGGGAGCGTTTTCCATGGCTACACCTTC
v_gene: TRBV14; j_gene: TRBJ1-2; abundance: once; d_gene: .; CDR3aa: CASSPVDFLYGYTF; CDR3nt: TGTGCCAGCAGCCCTGTGGACTTTCTTTACGGCTACACCTTC
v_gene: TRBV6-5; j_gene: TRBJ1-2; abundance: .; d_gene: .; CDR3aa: CASSYSMRVGYTF; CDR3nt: TGTGCCAGCAGTTACTCGATGCGGGTTGGCTACACCTTC
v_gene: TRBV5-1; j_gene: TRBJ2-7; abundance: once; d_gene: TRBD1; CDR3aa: CASSLARTGPYEQYF; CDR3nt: TGCGCCAGCAGCTTGGCCAGGACAGGCCCCTACGAGCAGTACTTC
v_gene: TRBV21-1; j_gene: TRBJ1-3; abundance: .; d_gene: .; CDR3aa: CASSKGRRIGNTIYF; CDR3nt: TGTGCCAGCAGCAAAGGACGGAGGATCGGAAACACCATATATTTT
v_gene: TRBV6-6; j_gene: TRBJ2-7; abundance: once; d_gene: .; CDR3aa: CASTQGGGQVEQYF; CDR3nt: TGTGCCAGCACTCAAGGGGGGGGCCAGGTCGAGCAGTACTTC
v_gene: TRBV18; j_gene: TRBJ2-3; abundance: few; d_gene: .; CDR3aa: CASSPSGLAASTDTQYF; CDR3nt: TGTGCCAGCTCACCATCAGGTTTGGCAGCTAGCACAGATACGCAGTATTTT
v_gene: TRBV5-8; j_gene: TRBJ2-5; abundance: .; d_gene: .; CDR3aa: CASSGTVQETQYF; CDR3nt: TGTGCCAGCAGCGGGACCGTGCAAGAGACCCAGTACTTC
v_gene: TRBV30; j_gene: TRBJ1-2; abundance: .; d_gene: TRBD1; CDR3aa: CAWSAGTGDGYTF; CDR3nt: TGTGCCTGGAGTGCCGGGACAGGGGATGGCTACACCTTC
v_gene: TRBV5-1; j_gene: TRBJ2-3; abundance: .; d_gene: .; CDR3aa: CASSLGDFMSTDTQYF; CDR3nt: TGCGCCAGCAGCCTGGGGGACTTCATGAGCACAGATACGCAGTATTTT
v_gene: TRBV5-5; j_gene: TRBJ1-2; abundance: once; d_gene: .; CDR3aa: CASSQEGYRGYTF; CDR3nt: TGCGCCAGCAGCCAAGAAGGTTATCGGGGCTACACCTTC
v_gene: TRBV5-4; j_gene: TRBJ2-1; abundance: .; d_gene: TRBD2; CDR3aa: CASSMRAGLEDEQFF; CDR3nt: TGTGCCAGCAGTATGAGAGCGGGGCTCGAGGATGAGCAGTTCTTC
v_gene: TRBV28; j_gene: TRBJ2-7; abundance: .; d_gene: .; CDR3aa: CATRDGNEQYF; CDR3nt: TGTGCCACCAGAGATGGGAACGAGCAGTACTTC
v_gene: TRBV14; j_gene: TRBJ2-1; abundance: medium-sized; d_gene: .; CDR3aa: CASSRTEMSEQFF; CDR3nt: TGTGCCAGCAGCCGCACGGAAATGAGTGAGCAGTTCTTC
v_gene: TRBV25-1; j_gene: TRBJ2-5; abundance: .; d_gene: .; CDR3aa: CASSEYGSPREETQYF; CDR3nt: TGTGCCAGCAGTGAATACGGCAGTCCCCGGGAAGAGACCCAGTACTTC
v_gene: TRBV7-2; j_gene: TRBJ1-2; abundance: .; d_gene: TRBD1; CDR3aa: CASSPRTGGAYGYTF; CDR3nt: TGTGCCAGCAGCCCACGGACAGGGGGCGCATATGGCTACACCTTC
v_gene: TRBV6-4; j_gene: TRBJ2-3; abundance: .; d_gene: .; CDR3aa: CASSDRGATTDTQYF; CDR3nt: TGTGCCAGCAGTGACCGAGGGGCGACCACAGATACGCAGTATTTT
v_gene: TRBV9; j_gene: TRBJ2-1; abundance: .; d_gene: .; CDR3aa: CASSTYNEQFF; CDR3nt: TGTGCCAGCAGTACCTACAATGAGCAGTTCTTC